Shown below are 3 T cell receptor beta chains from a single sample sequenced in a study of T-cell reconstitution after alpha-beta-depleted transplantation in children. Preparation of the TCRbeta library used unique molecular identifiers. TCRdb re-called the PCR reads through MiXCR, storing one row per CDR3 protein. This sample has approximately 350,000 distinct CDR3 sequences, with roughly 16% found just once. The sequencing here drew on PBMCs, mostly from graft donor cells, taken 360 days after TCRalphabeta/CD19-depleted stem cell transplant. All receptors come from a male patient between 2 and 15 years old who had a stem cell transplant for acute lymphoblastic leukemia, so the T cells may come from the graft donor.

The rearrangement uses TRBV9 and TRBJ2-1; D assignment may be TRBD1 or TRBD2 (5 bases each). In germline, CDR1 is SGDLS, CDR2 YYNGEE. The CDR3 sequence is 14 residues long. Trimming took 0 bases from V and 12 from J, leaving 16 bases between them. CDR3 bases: TGTGCCAGCAGCGTAGCGGGATCCGGGACCCTGCAGTTCTTC. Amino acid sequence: CASSVAGSGTLQFF.

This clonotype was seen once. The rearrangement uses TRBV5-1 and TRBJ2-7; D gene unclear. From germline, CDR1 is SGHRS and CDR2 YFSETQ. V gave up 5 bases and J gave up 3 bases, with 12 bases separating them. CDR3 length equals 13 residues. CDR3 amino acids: CASRVNNYYEQYF. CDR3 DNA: TGCGCCAGCAGGGTGAACAATTACTACGAGCAGTACTTC.

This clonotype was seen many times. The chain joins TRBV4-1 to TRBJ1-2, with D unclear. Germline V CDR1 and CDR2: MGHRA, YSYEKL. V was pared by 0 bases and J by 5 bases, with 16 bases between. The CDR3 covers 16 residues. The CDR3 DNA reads TGCGCCAGCAGCCAAGATTACGTAGCGAGGAGGTATGGCTACACCTTC. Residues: CASSQDYVARRYGYTF.